The table lists the clone carrying this T cell receptor (beta chain) with a few counts. Time point described: before trial treatment. Donors were given nivolumab, ipilimumab, aspirin, low-dose cyclophosphamide and low-dose radiotherapy. Covering alpha and beta chains, TRAV- and TRBV-specific primers were used for the first-strand cDNA. TCR amplification ran 20 PCR cycles using constant-region and V-primer adapter primers. TCRdb reanalysed the reads using MiXCR and keeps one entry per CDR3 protein. The sample contains 45,000 to 75,000 distinct CDR3 sequences, under 30% of which appear only once. This entry is derived from a study of low-dose radiotherapy and immunotherapy resistance in tumors. Study summary: Cohort 1 got 0.5 Gy per fraction every 2 weeks, 6.5 Gy in total. Treatment consisted of nivolumab 240 mg every two weeks and ipilimumab 1 mg/kg every six weeks, given intravenously to patients.

In germline, CDR1 is SGHTA, CDR2 FQGTGA. This CDR3 is built from 14 residues. The germline V and J ends were trimmed by 7 bases and 0 bases, with 13 bases remaining between them. The rearrangement links TRBV7-3 to TRBJ2-7; a weak D match, TRBD2 (6 bases). The sample in question was PBMCs, obtained before treatment. This sequence was found in a male donor with prostate cancer. The CDR3 DNA sequence: TGTGCCAGCAAGGCTAGCGCCCACTCCTACGAGCAGTACTTC. It encodes CASKASAHSYEQYF.